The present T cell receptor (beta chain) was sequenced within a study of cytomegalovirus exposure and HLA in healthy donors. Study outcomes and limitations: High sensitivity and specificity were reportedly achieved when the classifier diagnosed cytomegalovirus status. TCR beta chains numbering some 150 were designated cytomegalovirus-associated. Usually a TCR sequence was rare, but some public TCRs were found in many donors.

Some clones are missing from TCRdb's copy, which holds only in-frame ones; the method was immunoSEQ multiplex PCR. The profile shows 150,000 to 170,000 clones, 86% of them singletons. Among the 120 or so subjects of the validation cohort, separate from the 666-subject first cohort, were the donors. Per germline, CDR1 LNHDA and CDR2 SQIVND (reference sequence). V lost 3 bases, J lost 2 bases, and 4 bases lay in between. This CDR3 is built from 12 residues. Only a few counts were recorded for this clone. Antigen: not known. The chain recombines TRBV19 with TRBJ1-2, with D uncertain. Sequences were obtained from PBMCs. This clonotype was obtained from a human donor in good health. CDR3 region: CASSISNYGYTF. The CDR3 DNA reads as TGTGCCAGTAGTATCTCCAACTATGGCTACACCTTC.